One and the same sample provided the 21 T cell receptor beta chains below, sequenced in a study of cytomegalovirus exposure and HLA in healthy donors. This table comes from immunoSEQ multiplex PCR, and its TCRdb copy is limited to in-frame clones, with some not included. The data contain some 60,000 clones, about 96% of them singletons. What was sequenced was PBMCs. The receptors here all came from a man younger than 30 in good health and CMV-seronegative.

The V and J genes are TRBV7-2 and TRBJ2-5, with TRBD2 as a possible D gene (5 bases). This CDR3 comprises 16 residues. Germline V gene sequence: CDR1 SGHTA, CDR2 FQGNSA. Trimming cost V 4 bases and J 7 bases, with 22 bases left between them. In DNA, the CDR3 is TGTGCCAGCAGCTCAAGGTCCAGCGGTGATGTAGGGACCCAGTACTTC. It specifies CASSSRSSGDVGTQYF.

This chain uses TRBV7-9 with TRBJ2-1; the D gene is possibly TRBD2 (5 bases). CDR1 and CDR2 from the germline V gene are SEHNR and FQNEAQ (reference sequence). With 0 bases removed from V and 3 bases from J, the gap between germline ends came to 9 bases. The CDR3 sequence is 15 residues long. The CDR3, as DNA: TGTGCCAGCAGCTTAGCGGGAGCTCGCTACAATGAGCAGTTCTTC. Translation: CASSLAGARYNEQFF.

The CDR3: CASSQGTGGWRTGELFF. CDR3 sequence (DNA): TGTGCCAGCAGCCAAGGGACAGGGGGCTGGAGGACCGGGGAGCTGTTTTTT. The genes are TRBV11-3 and TRBJ2-2; 12 bases align to TRBD1. Germline CDR1 SGHNT, CDR2 YENEEA. Losses at the gene ends were 5 bases for V and 5 bases for J; bases not matched to a gene: 9. The CDR3 has 17 amino acids.

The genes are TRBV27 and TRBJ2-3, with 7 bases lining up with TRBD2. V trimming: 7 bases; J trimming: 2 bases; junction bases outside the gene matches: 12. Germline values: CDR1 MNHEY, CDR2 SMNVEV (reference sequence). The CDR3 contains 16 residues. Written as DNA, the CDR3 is TGTGCCAGCAACCCCCGGACTAGGAGTCCCACAGATACGCAGTATTTT. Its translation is CASNPRTRSPTDTQYF.

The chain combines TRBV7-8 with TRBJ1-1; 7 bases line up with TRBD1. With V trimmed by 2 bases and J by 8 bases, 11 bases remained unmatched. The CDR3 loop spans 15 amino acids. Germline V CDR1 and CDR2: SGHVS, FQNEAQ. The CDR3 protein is CASSLSAGGVIEAFF. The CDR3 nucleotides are TGTGCCAGCAGCTTATCGGCAGGGGGAGTGATCGAAGCTTTCTTT.

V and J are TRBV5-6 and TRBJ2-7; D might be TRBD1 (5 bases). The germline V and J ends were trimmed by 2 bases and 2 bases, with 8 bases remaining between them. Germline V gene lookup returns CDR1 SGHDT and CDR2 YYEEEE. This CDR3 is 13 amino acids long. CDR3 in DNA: TGTGCCAGCAGCTTTGGGGCAACCTACGAGCAGTACTTC. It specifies CASSFGATYEQYF.

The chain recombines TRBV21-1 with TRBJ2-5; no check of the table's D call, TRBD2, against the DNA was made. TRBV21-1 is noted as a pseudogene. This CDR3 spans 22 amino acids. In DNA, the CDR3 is TGTGCCAGCAGCAAACAACCACCTCAACGGGGACTAGCGGGATTATTTCAAGAGACCCAGTACTTC. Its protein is CASSKQPPQRGLAGLFQETQYF.

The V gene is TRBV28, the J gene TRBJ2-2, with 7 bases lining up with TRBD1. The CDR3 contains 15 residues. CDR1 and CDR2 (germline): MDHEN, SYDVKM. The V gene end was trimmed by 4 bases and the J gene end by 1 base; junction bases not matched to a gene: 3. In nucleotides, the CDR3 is TGTGCCAGCAGTTCCGGGGACAGGAACACCGGGGAGCTGTTTTTT. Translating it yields CASSSGDRNTGELFF.

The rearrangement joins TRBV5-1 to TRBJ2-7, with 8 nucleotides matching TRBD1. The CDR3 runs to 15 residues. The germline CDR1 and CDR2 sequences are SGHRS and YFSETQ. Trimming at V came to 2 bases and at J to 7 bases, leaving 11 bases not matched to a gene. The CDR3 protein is CASSFGQGGGREQYF. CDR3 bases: TGCGCCAGCAGCTTTGGACAGGGCGGAGGAAGGGAGCAGTACTTC.

The CDR3 here is CASSRDNEQFF. CDR3 DNA sequence: TGTGCCAGCAGCAGAGACAATGAGCAGTTCTTC. The chain couples TRBV11-2 to TRBJ2-1, with D unresolved. CDR3 length: 11 residues. V was pared by 5 bases and J by 5 bases, with 4 bases between. Germline V gene sequence: CDR1 SGHAT, CDR2 FQNNGV.

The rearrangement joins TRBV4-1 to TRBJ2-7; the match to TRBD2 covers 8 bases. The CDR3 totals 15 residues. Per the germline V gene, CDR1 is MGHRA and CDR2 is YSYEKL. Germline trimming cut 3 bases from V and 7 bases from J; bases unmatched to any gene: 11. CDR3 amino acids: CASSHDSGLANEQYF. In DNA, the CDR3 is TGCGCCAGCAGCCACGACAGCGGACTAGCTAATGAGCAGTACTTC.

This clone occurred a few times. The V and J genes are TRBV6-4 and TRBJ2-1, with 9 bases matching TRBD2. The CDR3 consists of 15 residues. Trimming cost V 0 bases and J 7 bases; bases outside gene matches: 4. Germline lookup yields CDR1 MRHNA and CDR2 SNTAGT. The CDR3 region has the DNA TGTGCCAGCAGTGACTCTGGGACTAGCCGGAATGAGCAGTTCTTC. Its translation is CASSDSGTSRNEQFF.

CDR3: CSASYGSEAFF. The CDR3 DNA sequence: TGCAGTGCTAGTTACGGTTCCGAAGCTTTCTTT. This sequence joins TRBV20-1 and TRBJ1-1; D is undetermined. Germline V gene lookup returns CDR1 DFQATT and CDR2 SNEGSKA (reference sequence). This CDR3 is built from 11 residues. Trimming removed 3 bases at V and 8 bases at J, with 10 bases between.

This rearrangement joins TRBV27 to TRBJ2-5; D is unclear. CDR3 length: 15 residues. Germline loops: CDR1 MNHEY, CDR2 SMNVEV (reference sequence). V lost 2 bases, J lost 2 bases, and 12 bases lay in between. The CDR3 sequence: CASSLGAAPQETQYF. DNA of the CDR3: TGTGCCAGCAGTTTAGGCGCGGCACCACAAGAGACCCAGTACTTC.

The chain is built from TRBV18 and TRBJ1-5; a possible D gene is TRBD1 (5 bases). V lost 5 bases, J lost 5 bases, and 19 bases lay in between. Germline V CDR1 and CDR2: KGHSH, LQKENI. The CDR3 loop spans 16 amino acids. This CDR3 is CASSSSGTHSYQPQHF. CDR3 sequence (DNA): TGTGCCAGCTCATCCTCCGGGACTCATTCCTATCAGCCCCAGCATTTT.

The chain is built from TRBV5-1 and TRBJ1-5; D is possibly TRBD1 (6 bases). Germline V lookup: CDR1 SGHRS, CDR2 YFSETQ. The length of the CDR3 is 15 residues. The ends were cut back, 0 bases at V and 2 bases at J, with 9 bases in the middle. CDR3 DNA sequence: TGCGCCAGCAGCTTGGCGGGGGGCGGCAATCAGCCCCAGCATTTT. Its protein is CASSLAGGGNQPQHF.

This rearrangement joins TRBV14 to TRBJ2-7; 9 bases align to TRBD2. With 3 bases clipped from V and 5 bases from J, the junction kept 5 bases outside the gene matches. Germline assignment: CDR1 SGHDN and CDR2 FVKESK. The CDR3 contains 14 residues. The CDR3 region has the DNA TGTGCCAGCAGCCATGGCGGGAGGGCCAACGAGCAGTACTTC. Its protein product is CASSHGGRANEQYF.

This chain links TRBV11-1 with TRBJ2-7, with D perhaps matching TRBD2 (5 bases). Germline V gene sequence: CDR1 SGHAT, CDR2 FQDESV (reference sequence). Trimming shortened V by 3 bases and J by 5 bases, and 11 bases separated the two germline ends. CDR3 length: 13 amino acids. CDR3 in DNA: TGTGCCAGCAGCTTTTCTTTCGGGAACGAGCAGTACTTC. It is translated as CASSFSFGNEQYF.

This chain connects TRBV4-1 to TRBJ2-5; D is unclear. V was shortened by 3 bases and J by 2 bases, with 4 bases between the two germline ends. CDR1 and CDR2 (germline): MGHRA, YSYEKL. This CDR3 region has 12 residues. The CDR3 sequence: CASSHPQETQYF. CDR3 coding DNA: TGCGCCAGCAGCCACCCACAAGAGACCCAGTACTTC.

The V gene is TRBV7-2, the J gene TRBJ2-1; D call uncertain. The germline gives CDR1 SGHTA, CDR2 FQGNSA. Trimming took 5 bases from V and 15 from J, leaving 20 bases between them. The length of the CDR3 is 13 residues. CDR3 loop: CASSQIAPPLGFF. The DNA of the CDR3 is TGTGCCAGCAGCCAAATAGCCCCCCCCTTGGGGTTCTTC.

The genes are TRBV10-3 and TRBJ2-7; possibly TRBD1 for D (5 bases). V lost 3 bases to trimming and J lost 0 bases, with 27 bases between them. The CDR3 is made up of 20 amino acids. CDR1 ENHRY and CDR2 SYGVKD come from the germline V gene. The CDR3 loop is CAISDRVLNPKHLSSYEQYF. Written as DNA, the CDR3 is TGTGCCATCAGTGACAGGGTCTTGAATCCCAAACACTTGAGCTCCTACGAGCAGTACTTC.